The clone carrying this TCR beta chain was seen only a few times. Its matching antigen is unknown. One end of the junction does not line up with germline, which may come from a read error. This sample was taken from a study of OX40 agonist ivuxolimab in advanced cancers. From germline, CDR1 is WNHNN and CDR2 SYGVQD (reference sequence). This CDR3 has 12 residues. Here immunoSEQ multiplex PCR was the method, and the copy in TCRdb shows in-frame clones only, minus some. The sample lists 100,000 or so clones; around 85% were seen once. Autoimmune disease history or systemic immunosuppression disqualified patients. Overall study results and limits: Among the lowest peripheral clonal expansion occurred in 0.1-3.0 mg/kg partial responders. At 0.1 to 3.0 mg/kg, clonal expansion of CD4+ and CD8+ blood T cells had occurred by week 6. CD4+ T cells averaged fewer expanded clones than CD8+ T cells.

Sequencing was performed on CD4+ or CD8+ T cells sorted from blood, taken in a trial of the OX40 agonist ivuxolimab. The sequence derives from an adult with an advanced solid tumor such as melanoma, head and neck, liver or kidney cancer. V is TRBV10-1 and J is TRBJ1-3; D possibly corresponds to TRBD1 (6 bases). The CDR3 DNA follows: TGCGCCAGCAGTCGTTCCTTCGGGGGCCCGGGTTTT. It yields the protein CASSRSFGGPGF.